This T cell receptor beta chain was profiled in a study of beta chain features in type 1 diabetes (dated by TCRdb to between 2017 and 2018). Concerning the study at large: Mean age, gender distribution, total cell number and subset yield were not different between patients and healthy donors. Across all samples, 90 million to 130 million sorted cells were examined, and cell number per subset correlated strongly with RNA yield. The study compared TCRB repertoires of sorted circulating CD4+ T cell subsets between recently diagnosed type 1 diabetes patients and matched healthy donors. Regulatory and stem cell-like memory subsets were obtained from only 8 patients and roughly 8 healthy donors, while naive and central memory subsets were obtained from all 30 or so donors.

The High Capacity cDNA Reverse Transcription Kit was used to reverse transcribe all of the isolated RNA, meaning that expressed TCRB transcripts were what got sequenced. Deep immunoSEQ sequencing was performed on naive, central memory and regulatory T cell samples, with an average of around 3.5 million total reads per sample. Sorted cells were lysed in RLT buffer, and RNA was extracted using DNase-treated RNeasy Micro or Mini kits according to cell number. To prevent cross-contamination, every cell subset was processed on its own, while patient and healthy donor samples were processed together. The immunoSEQ multiplex PCR was used to amplify TCRB sequences from cDNA, yielding 87-bp fragments that span the CDR3 region. Amplicons were sequenced on the Illumina HiSeq platform. In the paper's pipeline: Synthetic template baselines were used to correct PCR bias computationally, reads within Hamming distance 2 were collapsed, and singletons that could not be merged were discarded. By aligning reads against IMGT, V, D and J genes, CDR3 length, and insertions or deletions at six rearrangement sites were assigned. Within each subset, clonotype counts were normalized to sorted cell number, and only after that were true diversity and Gini coefficients computed with the tcR R package. The overlap coefficient, calculated on TCRB nucleotide sequences, was used to quantify repertoire sharing. Out-of-frame TCRB sequences from naive cells were analyzed to stand in for the pre-selection repertoire. Drawn from immuneACCESS, this table holds only the in-frame rearrangements with V and J called that TCRdb kept. Clones are partly lost; checked studies trace under half to an unresolved V gene and leave the rest unexplained. V, J and clone size derive from that table, while D and trimming were established from the DNA sequence. This sample is represented by more than 300,000 clones; 10% to 15% of them were singletons. The ten largest clones take up 0.017% of the sample.

A word on this clone: Which antigen it targets is not known. Base quality data are lacking; no much larger clone is found one base away.

Each donor gave one peripheral blood draw, averaging approximately 0.11 L, which was collected into heparinised tubes. Naive, central memory, regulatory and stem cell-like memory CD4+ T cells were sorted on a BD FACSAria II using a panel including CD45RO, CCR7, CD25, CD127, CD95 and CD27. Every sorted population had a purity above 98%. Right away, PBMCs were isolated by Lymphoprep density gradient centrifugation and were stained directly, with no culture step. To minimize batch effects, samples were stained and sorted in pairs, one healthy donor with one patient per experiment. Overall study outcomes, separate from this receptor: PCR might favor shorter templates, but patient and control samples were amplified and corrected together, so any skew would affect both groups equally. Because small numbers of individuals were included in the HLA sub-analyses, any influence of HLA type on TCRB rearrangement was left unresolved. Type 1 diabetes patients showed a moderate but significant shortening of TCRB CDR3 length in all four CD4+ subsets. Because cDNA was sequenced instead of genomic DNA, activated cells with high expression could be over-represented, although the groups did not differ in activation or CD3 levels. Naive, central memory and regulatory TCRB repertoires appeared to be more similar among patients than among healthy donors. At VDJ recombination sites, type 1 diabetes patients had fewer insertions and more deleted nucleotides, which implies abnormalities in thymic rearrangement.

The clonotype originates from a young man in good health. Sample: naive CD4+ T cells from blood. The cell subset or site label of this sample denotes: true naive CD4+ T cells.

This receptor carries the CDR3 CSVGGEAQYF. The DNA sequence is given as TGCAGCGTTGGAGGTGAGGCGCAGTATTTT. The rearranged segments are TRBV29-1 and TRBJ2-3; no D segment can be confidently identified. The CDR3 has 10 amino acids, counting the end cysteine and phenylalanine. The only DNA kept is the CDR3, 30 bases in frame from the first base. V is cut by 4 bases and J by 10 bases, and the space between the germline ends is 9 bases. CDR1 and CDR2 (SQVTM, ANQGSEA) derive from the germline V gene.